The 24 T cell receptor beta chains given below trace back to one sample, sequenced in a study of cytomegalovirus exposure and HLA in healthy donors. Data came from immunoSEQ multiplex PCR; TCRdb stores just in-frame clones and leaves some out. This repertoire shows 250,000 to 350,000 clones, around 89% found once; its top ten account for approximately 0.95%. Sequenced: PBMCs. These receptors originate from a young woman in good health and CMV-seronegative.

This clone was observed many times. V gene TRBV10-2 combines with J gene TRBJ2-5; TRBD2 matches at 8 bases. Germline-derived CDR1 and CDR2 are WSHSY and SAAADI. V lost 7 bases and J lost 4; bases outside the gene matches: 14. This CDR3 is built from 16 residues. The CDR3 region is CASTPGAGVTAETQYF. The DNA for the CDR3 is TGCGCCAGCACCCCGGGAGCGGGAGTGACGGCAGAGACCCAGTACTTC.

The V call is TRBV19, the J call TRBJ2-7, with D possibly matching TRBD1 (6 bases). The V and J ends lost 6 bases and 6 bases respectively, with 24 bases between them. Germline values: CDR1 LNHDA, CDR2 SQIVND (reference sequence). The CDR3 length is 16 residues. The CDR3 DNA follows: TGTGCCAGTAGCCAAGACTCGACAGGCTTGGGGCTCGAGCAGTACTTC. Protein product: CASSQDSTGLGLEQYF.

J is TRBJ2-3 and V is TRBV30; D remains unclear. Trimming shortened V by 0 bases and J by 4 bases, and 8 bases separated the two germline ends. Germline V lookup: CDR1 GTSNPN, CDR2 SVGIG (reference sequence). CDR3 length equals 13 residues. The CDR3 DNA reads TGTGCCTGGAGTGTACTCGTCCCAGATACGCAGTATTTT. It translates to CAWSVLVPDTQYF.

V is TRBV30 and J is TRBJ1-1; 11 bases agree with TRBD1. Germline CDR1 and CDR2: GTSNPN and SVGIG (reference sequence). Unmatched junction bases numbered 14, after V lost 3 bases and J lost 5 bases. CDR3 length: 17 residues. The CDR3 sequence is CAWRSRDRGMSRTEAFF. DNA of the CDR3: TGTGCCTGGAGGTCGAGGGACAGGGGGATGAGTCGGACTGAAGCTTTCTTT.

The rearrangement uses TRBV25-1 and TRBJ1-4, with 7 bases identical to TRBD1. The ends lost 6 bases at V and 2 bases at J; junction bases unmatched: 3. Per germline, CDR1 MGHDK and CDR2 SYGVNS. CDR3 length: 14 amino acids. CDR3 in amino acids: CASRKTGTNEKLFF. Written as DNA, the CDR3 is TGTGCCAGCAGAAAGACAGGGACTAATGAAAAACTGTTTTTT.

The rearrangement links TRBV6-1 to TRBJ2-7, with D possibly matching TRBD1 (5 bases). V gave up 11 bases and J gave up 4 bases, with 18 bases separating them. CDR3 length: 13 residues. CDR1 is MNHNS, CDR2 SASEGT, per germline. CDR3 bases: TGTGCCGGCGAATCGAATAGGGGTTACGAGCAGTACTTC. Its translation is CAGESNRGYEQYF.

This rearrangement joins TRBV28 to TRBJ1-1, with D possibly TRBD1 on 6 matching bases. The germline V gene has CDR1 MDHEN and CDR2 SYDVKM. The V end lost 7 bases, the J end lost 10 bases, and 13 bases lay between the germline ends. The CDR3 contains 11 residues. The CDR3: CASIRGGGAFF. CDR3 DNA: TGTGCCAGCATCCGGGGAGGGGGAGCTTTCTTT. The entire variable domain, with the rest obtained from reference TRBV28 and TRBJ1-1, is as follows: DVKVTQSSRYLVKRTGEKVFLECVQDMDHENMFWYRQDPGLGLRLIYFSYDVKMKEKGDIPEGYSVSREKKERFSLILESASTNQTSMYLCASIRGGGAFFGQGTRLTVV.

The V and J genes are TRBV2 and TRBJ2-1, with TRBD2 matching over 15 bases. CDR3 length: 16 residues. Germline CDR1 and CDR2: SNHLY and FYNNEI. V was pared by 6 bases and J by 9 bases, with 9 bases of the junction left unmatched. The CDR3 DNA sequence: TGTGCCAGCAGAGGAAATCTGGGACTAGCGGGAGGTGAGCAGTTCTTC. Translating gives CASRGNLGLAGGEQFF.

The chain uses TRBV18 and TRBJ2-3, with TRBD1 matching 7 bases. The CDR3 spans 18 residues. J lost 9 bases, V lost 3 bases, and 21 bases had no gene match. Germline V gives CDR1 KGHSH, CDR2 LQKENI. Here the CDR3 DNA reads TGTGCCAGCTCACCCTTACTTAGGACCGCTCGGACACAGGGGACGCAGTATTTT. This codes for CASSPLLRTARTQGTQYF. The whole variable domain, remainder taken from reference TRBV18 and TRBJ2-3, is NAGVMQNPRHLVRRRGQEARLRCSPMKGHSHVYWYRQLPEEGLKFMVYLQKENIIDESGMPKERFSAEFPKEGPSILRIQQVVRGDSAAYFCASSPLLRTARTQGTQYFGPGTRLTVL.

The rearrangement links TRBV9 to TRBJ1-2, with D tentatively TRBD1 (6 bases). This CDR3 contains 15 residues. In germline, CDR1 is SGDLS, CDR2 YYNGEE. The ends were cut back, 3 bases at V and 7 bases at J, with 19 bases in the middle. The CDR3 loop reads CASSGSDTGWVGYTF. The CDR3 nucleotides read TGTGCCAGCAGCGGATCTGATACAGGGTGGGTTGGCTACACCTTC.

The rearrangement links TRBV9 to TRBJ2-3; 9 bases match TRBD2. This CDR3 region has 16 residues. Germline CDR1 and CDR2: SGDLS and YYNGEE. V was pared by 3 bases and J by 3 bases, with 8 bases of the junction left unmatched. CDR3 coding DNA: TGTGCCAGCAGCGCGATAGCGGGAGCGGTGACAGATACGCAGTATTTT. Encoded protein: CASSAIAGAVTDTQYF. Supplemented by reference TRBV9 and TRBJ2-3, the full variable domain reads DSGVTQTPKHLITATGQRVTLRCSPRSGDLSVYWYQQSLDQGLQFLIQYYNGEERAKGNILERFSAQQFPDLHSELNLSSLELGDSALYFCASSAIAGAVTDTQYFGPGTRLTVL.

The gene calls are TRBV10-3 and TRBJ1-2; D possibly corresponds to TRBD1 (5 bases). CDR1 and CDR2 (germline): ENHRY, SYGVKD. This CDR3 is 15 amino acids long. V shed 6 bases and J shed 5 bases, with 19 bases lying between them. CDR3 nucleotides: TGTGCCATCAGCCCAGACAGCGTCACTCGGTATGGCTACACCTTC. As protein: CAISPDSVTRYGYTF.

CDR3 protein: CASSPGTSAGSYEQYF. The CDR3 bases are TGTGCCAGCTCACCCGGGACTAGCGCGGGCTCCTACGAGCAGTACTTC. The chain has TRBV18 and TRBJ2-7; TRBD2 matches at 10 bases. Germline V CDR1 and CDR2: KGHSH, LQKENI. Trimming cost V 3 bases and J 0 bases; bases outside gene matches: 5. CDR3 length: 16 residues.

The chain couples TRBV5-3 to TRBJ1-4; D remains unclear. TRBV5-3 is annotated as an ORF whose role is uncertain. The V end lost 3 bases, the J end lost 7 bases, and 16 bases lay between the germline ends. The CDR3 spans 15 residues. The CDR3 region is CARSSLPRALEKLFF. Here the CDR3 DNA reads TGTGCCAGAAGCTCCCTTCCCCGCGCCCTTGAAAAACTGTTTTTT.

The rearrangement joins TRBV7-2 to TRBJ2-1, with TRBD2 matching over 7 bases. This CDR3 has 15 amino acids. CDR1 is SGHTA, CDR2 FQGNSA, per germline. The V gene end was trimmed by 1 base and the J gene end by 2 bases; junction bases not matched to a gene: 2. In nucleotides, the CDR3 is TGTGCCAGCAGCTTAGAGCTAGCGGCCTACAATGAGCAGTTCTTC. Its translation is CASSLELAAYNEQFF.

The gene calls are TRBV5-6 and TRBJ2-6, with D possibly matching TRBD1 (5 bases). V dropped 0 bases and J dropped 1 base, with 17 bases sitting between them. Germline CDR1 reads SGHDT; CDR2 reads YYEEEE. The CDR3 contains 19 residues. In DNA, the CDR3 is TGTGCCAGCAGCTTGGCCGGCAGGGATTTTCCTTCTGGGGCCAACGTCCTGACTTTC. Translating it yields CASSLAGRDFPSGANVLTF.

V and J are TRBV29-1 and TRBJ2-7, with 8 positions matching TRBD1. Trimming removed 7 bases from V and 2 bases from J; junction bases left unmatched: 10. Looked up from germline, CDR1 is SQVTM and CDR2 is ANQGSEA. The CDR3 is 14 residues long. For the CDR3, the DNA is TGCAGCGCCTCCGGGGACAGGCCTGCCTACGAGCAGTACTTC. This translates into CSASGDRPAYEQYF.

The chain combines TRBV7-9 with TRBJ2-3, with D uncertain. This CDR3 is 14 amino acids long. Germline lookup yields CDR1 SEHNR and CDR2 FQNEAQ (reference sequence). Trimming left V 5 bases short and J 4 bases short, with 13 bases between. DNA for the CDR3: TGTGCCAGCAGCGTGACAACTGGCGCAGATACGCAGTATTTT. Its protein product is CASSVTTGADTQYF.

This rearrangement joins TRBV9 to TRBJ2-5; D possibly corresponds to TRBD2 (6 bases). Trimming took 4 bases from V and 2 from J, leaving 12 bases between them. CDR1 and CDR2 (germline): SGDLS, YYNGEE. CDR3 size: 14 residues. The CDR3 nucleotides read TGTGCCAGCAGCACCGGGACTTATCAAGAGACCCAGTACTTC. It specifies CASSTGTYQETQYF.

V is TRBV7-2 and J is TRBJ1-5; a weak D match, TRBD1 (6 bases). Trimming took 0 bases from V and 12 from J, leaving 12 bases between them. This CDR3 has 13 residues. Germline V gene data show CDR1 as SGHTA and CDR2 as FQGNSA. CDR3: CASSLAQRQVQHF. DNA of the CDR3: TGTGCCAGCAGCTTAGCGCAGAGACAGGTCCAGCATTTT.

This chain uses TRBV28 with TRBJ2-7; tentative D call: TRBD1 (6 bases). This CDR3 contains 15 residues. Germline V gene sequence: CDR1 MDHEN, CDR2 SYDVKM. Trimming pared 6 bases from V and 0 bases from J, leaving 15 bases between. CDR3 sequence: CASRELRGTSYEQYF. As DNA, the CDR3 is TGTGCCAGCAGAGAACTAAGGGGGACCTCCTACGAGCAGTACTTC.

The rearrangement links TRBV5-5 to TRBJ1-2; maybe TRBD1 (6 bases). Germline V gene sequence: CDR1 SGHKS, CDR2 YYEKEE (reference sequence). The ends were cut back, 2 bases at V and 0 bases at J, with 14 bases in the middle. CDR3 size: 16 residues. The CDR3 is CASSFRQVGANYGYTF. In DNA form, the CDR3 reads TGTGCCAGCAGCTTCCGACAGGTTGGAGCTAACTATGGCTACACCTTC.

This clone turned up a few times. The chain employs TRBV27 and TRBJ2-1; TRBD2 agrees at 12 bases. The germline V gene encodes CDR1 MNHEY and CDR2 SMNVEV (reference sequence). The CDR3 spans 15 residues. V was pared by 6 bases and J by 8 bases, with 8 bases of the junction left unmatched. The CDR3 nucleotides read TGTGCCAGCAGAGAAGGACTAGCGGGATGGTATGAGCAGTTCTTC. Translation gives CASREGLAGWYEQFF.

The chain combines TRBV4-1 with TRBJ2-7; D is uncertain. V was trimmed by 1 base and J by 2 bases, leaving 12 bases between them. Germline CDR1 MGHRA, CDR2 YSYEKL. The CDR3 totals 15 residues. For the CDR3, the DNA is TGCGCCAGCAGCCAAGCCCCTACGGTTACCTACGAGCAGTACTTC. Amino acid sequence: CASSQAPTVTYEQYF.